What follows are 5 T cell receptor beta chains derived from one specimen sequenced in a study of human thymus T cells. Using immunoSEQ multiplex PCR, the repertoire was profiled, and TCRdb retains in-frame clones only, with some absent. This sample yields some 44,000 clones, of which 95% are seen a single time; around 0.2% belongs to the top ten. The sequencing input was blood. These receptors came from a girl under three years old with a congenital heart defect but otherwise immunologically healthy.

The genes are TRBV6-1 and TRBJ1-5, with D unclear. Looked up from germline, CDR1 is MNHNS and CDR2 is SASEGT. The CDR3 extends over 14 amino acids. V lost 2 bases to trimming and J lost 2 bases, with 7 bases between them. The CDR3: CASSESGRNQPQHF. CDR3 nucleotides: TGTGCCAGCAGTGAATCAGGTCGCAATCAGCCCCAGCATTTT.

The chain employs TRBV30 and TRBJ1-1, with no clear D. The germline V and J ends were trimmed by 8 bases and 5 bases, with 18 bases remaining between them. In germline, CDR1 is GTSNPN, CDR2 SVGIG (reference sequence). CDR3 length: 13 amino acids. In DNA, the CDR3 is TGTGCCCGGACGATGCACGGCTGGACTGAAGCTTTCTTT. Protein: CARTMHGWTEAFF.

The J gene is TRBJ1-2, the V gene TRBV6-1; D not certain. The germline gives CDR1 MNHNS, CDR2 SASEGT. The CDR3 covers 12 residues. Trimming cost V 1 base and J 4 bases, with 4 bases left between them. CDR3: CASSEGGYGYTF. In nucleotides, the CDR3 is TGTGCCAGCAGTGAAGGGGGCTATGGCTACACCTTC.

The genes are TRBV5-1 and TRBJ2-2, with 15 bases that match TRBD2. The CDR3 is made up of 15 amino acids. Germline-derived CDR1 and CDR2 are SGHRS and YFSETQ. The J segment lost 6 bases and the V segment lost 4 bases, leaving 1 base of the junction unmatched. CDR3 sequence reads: CASSGLAGGPGELFF. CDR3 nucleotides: TGCGCCAGCAGCGGACTAGCGGGAGGGCCCGGGGAGCTGTTTTTT.

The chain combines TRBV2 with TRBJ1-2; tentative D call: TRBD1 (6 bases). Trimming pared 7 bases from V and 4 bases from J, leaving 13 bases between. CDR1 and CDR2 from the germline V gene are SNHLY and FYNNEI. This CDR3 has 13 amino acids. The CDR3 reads CASIRGQPYGYTF. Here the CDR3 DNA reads TGTGCCAGCATTCGAGGACAGCCCTATGGCTACACCTTC.